This T cell receptor beta chain came from a study of identical twins. This CDR3 has 15 residues. The germline V gene has CDR1 DFQATT and CDR2 SNEGSKA (reference sequence). J gave up 2 bases and V 6 bases, and 9 bases lay outside the gene matches. A single record per CDR3 protein comes from TCRdb applying MiXCR to the 5' RACE reads. The table lists some 660,000 distinct CDR3 sequences, 8.6% of them singletons. The sample was also linked to a second study, of yellow fever vaccine responses in identical twins.

J is TRBJ1-4 and V is TRBV20-1, with 7 bases fitting TRBD1. Sequenced input: PBMCs. This sequence originates from a woman in her late teens or twenties in good health. This chain's CDR3 is CSADYRGNTNEKLFF. The DNA for the CDR3 is TGCAGTGCCGACTACAGGGGAAATACTAATGAAAAACTGTTTTTT.